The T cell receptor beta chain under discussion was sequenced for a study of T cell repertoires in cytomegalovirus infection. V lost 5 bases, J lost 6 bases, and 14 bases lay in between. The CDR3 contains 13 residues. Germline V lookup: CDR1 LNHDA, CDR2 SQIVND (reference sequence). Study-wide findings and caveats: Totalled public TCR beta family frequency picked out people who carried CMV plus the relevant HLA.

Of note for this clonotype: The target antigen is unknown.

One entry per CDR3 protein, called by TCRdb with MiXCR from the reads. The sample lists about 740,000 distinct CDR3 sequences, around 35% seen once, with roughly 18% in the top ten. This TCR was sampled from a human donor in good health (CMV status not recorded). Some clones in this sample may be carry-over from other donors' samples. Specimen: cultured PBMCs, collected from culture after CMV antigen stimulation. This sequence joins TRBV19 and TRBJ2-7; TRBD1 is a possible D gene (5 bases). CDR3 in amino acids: CASSRQGTREQYF. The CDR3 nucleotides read TGTGCCAGTAGTCGGCAGGGCACGCGCGAGCAGTACTTC.